The clone carrying this T cell receptor beta chain was observed a few times. Its antigen is unknown. This sample is part of a study of cytomegalovirus exposure and HLA in healthy donors. From germline, CDR1 is MNHEY and CDR2 SVGAGI. The CDR3 is 13 residues long. With 5 bases removed from V and 6 bases from J, the gap between germline ends came to 11 bases. Researchers ran the PCR with 60 Vbeta and 13 Jbeta primers. The repertoire was sequenced with immunoSEQ multiplex PCR; TCRdb's copy has only in-frame clones and lacks some. The sample holds some 140,000 clones; roughly 9% are singletons and the top ten take roughly 6.4%. Study observations and caveats: Compared with the approximately 700-donor mean, an Asian-associated ancestry cluster reportedly had fewer N-insertions, according to a later analysis. In vitro confirmation showed three CMV-associated chains to be CMV antigen specific.

The chain joins TRBV6-5 to TRBJ1-5, with D possibly matching TRBD1 (5 bases). This TCR was sampled from a woman in her forties in good health and CMV-seropositive. The sequenced sample was PBMCs. This CDR3 reads CASSTTATQPQHF. The CDR3 DNA follows: TGTGCCAGCAGTACGACAGCGACTCAGCCCCAGCATTTT.